A single sample gave rise to the 17 T cell receptor beta chains below, sequenced in a study of radiation and T cells in renal cell carcinoma. Assay used: immunoSEQ multiplex PCR; TCRdb lists only in-frame clones, some missing. The sample contains about 47,000 clones, about 80% of which appear only once. Indicated time point: blood 2 weeks post-SBRT. Noted treatment: 15 Gy SBRT to primary tumor, nephrectomy 4 weeks later. This specimen was blood, taken from a patient whose treatment included radiotherapy and nephrectomy. The receptors shown here come from a woman in her seventies with renal cell carcinoma.

The V gene is TRBV6-1, the J gene TRBJ2-5; no firm D call. Germline V gene sequence: CDR1 MNHNS, CDR2 SASEGT. Trimming took 2 bases from V and 5 from J, leaving 3 bases between them. The CDR3 totals 11 residues. The CDR3 reads CASSELETQYF. CDR3 nucleotides: TGTGCCAGCAGTGAATTGGAGACCCAGTACTTC.

This chain uses TRBV9 with TRBJ2-1; D uncertain. Trimming removed 3 bases from V and 2 bases from J, with 9 bases in between. From germline, CDR1 is SGDLS and CDR2 YYNGEE. CDR3 length equals 14 residues. The CDR3 loop reads CASSEDAAYNEQFF. In nucleotides, the CDR3 is TGTGCCAGCAGCGAGGACGCGGCCTACAATGAGCAGTTCTTC.

The chain combines TRBV7-2 with TRBJ1-6; 7 bases match TRBD1. Unmatched junction bases numbered 7, after V lost 3 bases and J lost 11 bases. Looked up from germline, CDR1 is SGHTA and CDR2 is FQGNSA. The CDR3 runs to 14 residues. The CDR3 loop is CASSFAQGGAPLHF. The CDR3 nucleotides are TGTGCCAGCAGCTTCGCCCAGGGGGGAGCACCCCTCCACTTT.

The chain couples TRBV19 to TRBJ1-2; the match to TRBD1 covers 8 bases. Germline assignment: CDR1 LNHDA and CDR2 SQIVND (reference sequence). The V and J ends lost 3 bases and 0 bases, in that order; junction bases with no gene match: 3. CDR3 size: 15 residues. CDR3 in amino acids: CASSIPGQANYGYTF. Here the CDR3 DNA reads TGTGCCAGTAGTATTCCGGGACAGGCTAACTATGGCTACACCTTC. The variable domain in full, with the rest retrieved from reference TRBV19 and TRBJ1-2, is DGGITQSPKYLFRKEGQNVTLSCEQNLNHDAMYWYRQDPGQGLRLIYYSQIVNDFQKGDIAEGYSVSREKKESFPLTVTSAQKNPTAFYLCASSIPGQANYGYTFGSGTRLTVV.

The chain links TRBV19 to TRBJ1-5; 8 positions agree with TRBD1. Germline CDR1 and CDR2: LNHDA and SQIVND (reference sequence). V shed 3 bases and J 3 bases; nucleotides not matched to a gene: 1. CDR3 length equals 14 residues. CDR3 sequence (DNA): TGTGCCAGTAGTATGGACAGGGACAATCAGCCCCAGCATTTT. It translates to CASSMDRDNQPQHF.

V gene TRBV4-1 combines with J gene TRBJ1-1; tentatively, D is TRBD1 (5 bases). Deletions cut 1 base from V and 1 base from J, with 13 bases between. Germline-derived CDR1 and CDR2 are MGHRA and YSYEKL. The length of the CDR3 is 16 residues. The CDR3 is CASSQGRGGKNTEAFF. CDR3 DNA: TGCGCCAGCAGCCAAGGAAGGGGTGGGAAGAACACTGAAGCTTTCTTT.

This rearrangement joins TRBV14 to TRBJ2-5; D is uncertain. The V and J ends lost 0 bases and 5 bases respectively, with 10 bases between them. The CDR3 is 14 amino acids. The germline CDR1 and CDR2 sequences are SGHDN and FVKESK. In nucleotides, the CDR3 is TGTGCCAGCAGCCAAGATTGGGGTCGGGAGACCCAGTACTTC. This encodes CASSQDWGRETQYF. The entire variable domain, with the rest obtained from reference TRBV14 and TRBJ2-5, is as follows: EAGVTQFPSHSVIEKGQTVTLRCDPISGHDNLYWYRRVMGKEIKFLLHFVKESKQDESGMPNNRFLAERTGGTYSTLKVQPAELEDSGVYFCASSQDWGRETQYFGPGTRLLVL.

The chain has TRBV5-4 and TRBJ2-3; the D is unclear. CDR1 and CDR2 (germline): SGHNT, YYREEE (reference sequence). CDR3 length equals 13 residues. V was pared by 0 bases and J by 3 bases, with 5 bases between. Here the CDR3 reads CASSLGGTDTQYF. The CDR3 coding sequence is TGTGCCAGCAGCTTGGGTGGGACAGATACGCAGTATTTT.

This chain links TRBV4-1 with TRBJ1-2, with 7 positions matching TRBD1. With V trimmed by 0 bases and J by 2 bases, 6 bases remained unmatched. CDR3 length: 16 amino acids. CDR1 is MGHRA, CDR2 YSYEKL, per germline. The CDR3 bases are TGCGCCAGCAGCCAAGAACGAGGGGGCCGGAACTATGGCTACACCTTC. Protein product: CASSQERGGRNYGYTF.

CDR3 coding DNA: TGTGCCAGCAGCTTAGATGCTAGCCGCACAGATACGCAGTATTTT. Encoded protein: CASSLDASRTDTQYF. This chain connects TRBV7-9 to TRBJ2-3, with a weak D call TRBD2 (5 bases). There are 15 residues in the CDR3. Per germline, CDR1 SEHNR and CDR2 FQNEAQ (reference sequence). V was trimmed by 1 base and J by 1 base, leaving 9 bases between them.

The chain carries TRBV6-5 and TRBJ1-2, with D perhaps matching TRBD1 (5 bases). CDR1 and CDR2 (germline): MNHEY, SVGAGI. The CDR3 spans 14 residues. The ends were cut back, 2 bases at V and 0 bases at J, with 7 bases in the middle. The CDR3 nucleotides read TGTGCCAGCAGTTACAGGGGACCTAACTATGGCTACACCTTC. Amino acids: CASSYRGPNYGYTF.

This chain connects TRBV5-1 to TRBJ2-2; 11 bases agree with TRBD1. Germline V lookup: CDR1 SGHRS, CDR2 YFSETQ. CDR3 length equals 14 residues. The ends lost 7 bases at V and 5 bases at J; junction bases unmatched: 4. Here the CDR3 reads CASQGQGATGELFF. CDR3 in DNA: TGCGCCAGCCAAGGACAGGGGGCAACCGGGGAGCTGTTTTTT.

J is TRBJ1-5 and V is TRBV6-1; D unresolved. This CDR3 spans 11 amino acids. Trimming left V 2 bases short and J 4 bases short, with 0 bases between. Germline-derived CDR1 and CDR2 are MNHNS and SASEGT. The CDR3 DNA is TGTGCCAGCAGTGAAAATCAGCCCCAGCATTTT. Protein: CASSENQPQHF.

The chain combines TRBV2 with TRBJ2-7; TRBD1 agrees at 10 bases. CDR3 size: 14 residues. V trimming: 7 bases; J trimming: 2 bases; junction bases outside the gene matches: 5. Germline V lookup: CDR1 SNHLY, CDR2 FYNNEI. CDR3 protein: CASKPGQGTYEQYF. CDR3 sequence (DNA): TGTGCCAGCAAGCCGGGACAGGGGACCTACGAGCAGTACTTC.

The genes are TRBV10-2 and TRBJ2-1, with D possibly TRBD1 on 5 matching bases. Germline V gene sequence: CDR1 WSHSY, CDR2 SAAADI. The CDR3 runs to 14 residues. Trimming took 5 bases from V and 4 from J, leaving 12 bases between them. The CDR3 spells CASSKDSEYNEQFF. The CDR3 DNA follows: TGCGCCAGCAGTAAAGACAGCGAGTACAATGAGCAGTTCTTC.

The chain carries TRBV5-4 and TRBJ2-5, with 9 positions matching TRBD2. The germline CDR1 and CDR2 sequences are SGHNT and YYREEE (reference sequence). The CDR3 covers 16 residues. The V and J ends lost 4 bases and 2 bases, in that order; junction bases with no gene match: 9. As DNA, the CDR3 is TGTGCCAGCAGCACGGGAGGCGGGAGGGTTCAAGAGACCCAGTACTTC. It codes for CASSTGGGRVQETQYF.

The chain uses TRBV4-2 and TRBJ2-1, with TRBD2 matching 10 bases. Germline CDR1 LGHNA, CDR2 YNFKEQ. The V gene end was trimmed by 1 base and the J gene end by 1 base; junction bases not matched to a gene: 13. The length of the CDR3 is 20 residues. CDR3 DNA: TGTGCCAGCAGCCAAGCTTCCTCCCGGCTAGCGGGGGTTTCCTACAATGAGCAGTTCTTC. This codes for CASSQASSRLAGVSYNEQFF.